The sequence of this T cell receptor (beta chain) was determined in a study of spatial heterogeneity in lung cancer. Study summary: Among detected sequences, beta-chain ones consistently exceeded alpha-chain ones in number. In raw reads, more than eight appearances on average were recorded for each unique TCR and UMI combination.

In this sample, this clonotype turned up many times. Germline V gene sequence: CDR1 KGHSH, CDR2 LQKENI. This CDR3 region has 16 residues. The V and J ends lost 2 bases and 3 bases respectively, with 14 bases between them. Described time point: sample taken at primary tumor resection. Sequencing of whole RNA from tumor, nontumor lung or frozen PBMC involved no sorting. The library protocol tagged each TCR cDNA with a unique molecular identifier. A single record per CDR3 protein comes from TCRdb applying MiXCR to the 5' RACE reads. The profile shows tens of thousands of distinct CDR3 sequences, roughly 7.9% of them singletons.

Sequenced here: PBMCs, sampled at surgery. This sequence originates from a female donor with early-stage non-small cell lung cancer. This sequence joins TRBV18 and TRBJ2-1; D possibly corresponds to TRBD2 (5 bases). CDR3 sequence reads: CASSPRAERVYNEQFF. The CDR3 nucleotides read TGTGCCAGCTCACCAAGGGCAGAGAGGGTCTACAATGAGCAGTTCTTC. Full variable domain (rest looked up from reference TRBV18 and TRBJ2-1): NAGVMQNPRHLVRRRGQEARLRCSPMKGHSHVYWYRQLPEEGLKFMVYLQKENIIDESGMPKERFSAEFPKEGPSILRIQQVVRGDSAAYFCASSPRAERVYNEQFFGPGTRLTVL.